The clone carrying this T cell receptor beta chain was detected only once. With V trimmed by 5 bases and J by 8 bases, 14 bases remained unmatched. The CDR3 covers 15 residues. CDR1 is MNHEY, CDR2 SVGAGI, per germline. The record originates from a study of beta chain features in type 1 diabetes. Reverse transcription of all isolated RNA meant that expressed TCRB transcripts were sequenced. Some clones are missing from TCRdb's copy, which holds only in-frame ones; the method was immunoSEQ multiplex PCR. The sample shows 120,000 to 150,000 clones, 9.5% to 10% of them seen only once. Staining for CD45RO/CCR7/CD25/CD127/CD95/CD27 allowed sorting of CD4+ naive, central memory, regulatory and stem cell-like memory cells.

This sequence was found in a woman in her 40s in good health. Sequences were obtained from central memory CD4+ T cells from blood. The chain couples TRBV6-5 to TRBJ1-1; TRBD1 matches at 7 bases. In DNA, the CDR3 is TGTGCCAGCAGTACCCCACAACAGGGGCATCCCGAAGCTTTCTTT. This translates into CASSTPQQGHPEAFF.